The 22 T cell receptor beta chains reported below all come from one sample, sequenced in a study of cytomegalovirus exposure and HLA in healthy donors. The primer mix had 60 Vbeta and 13 Jbeta primers. The table came from immunoSEQ multiplex PCR; TCRdb's copy has only in-frame clones and leaves some out. The table includes 95,000 to 120,000 clones, approximately 67% detected once. The sequenced sample consisted of PBMCs. All receptors derive from a man aged 18 to 30 in good health and CMV-seropositive.

The chain couples TRBV15 to TRBJ2-1; possibly TRBD1 for D (5 bases). V dropped 0 bases and J dropped 6 bases, with 15 bases sitting between them. Germline V lookup: CDR1 LNHNV, CDR2 YYDKDF (reference sequence). This CDR3 has 16 residues. CDR3 region: CATSRDFRAGINEQFF. In nucleotides, the CDR3 is TGTGCCACCAGCAGAGATTTCCGGGCAGGGATCAATGAGCAGTTCTTC.

The chain joins TRBV11-1 to TRBJ2-7; tentatively, D is TRBD2 (5 bases). CDR3 length: 13 amino acids. The ends were cut back, 1 base at V and 4 bases at J, with 8 bases in the middle. In germline, CDR1 is SGHAT, CDR2 FQDESV (reference sequence). The CDR3 region is CASSLEEGYEQYF. CDR3 in DNA: TGTGCCAGCAGCTTAGAAGAGGGATACGAGCAGTACTTC.

This chain connects TRBV5-4 to TRBJ2-3; a weak D match, TRBD2 (6 bases). Germline assignment: CDR1 SGHNT and CDR2 YYREEE (reference sequence). The CDR3 sequence is 15 residues long. Trimming took 0 bases from V and 2 from J, leaving 10 bases between them. This CDR3 reads CASSLALDYTDTQYF. The DNA of the CDR3 is TGTGCCAGCAGCTTGGCCTTGGACTACACAGATACGCAGTATTTT.

The chain carries TRBV4-2 and TRBJ1-1; the D gene is possibly TRBD1 (6 bases). This CDR3 spans 13 amino acids. CDR1 and CDR2 (germline): LGHNA, YNFKEQ. Trimming removed 6 bases from V and 6 bases from J, with 14 bases in between. The CDR3 DNA reads as TGTGCCAGCAGGGGGCGGGAGGGGGCTGAAGCTTTCTTT. It translates to CASRGREGAEAFF.

The genes are TRBV30 and TRBJ1-6, with 7 bases lining up with TRBD1. Trimming at V came to 2 bases and at J to 7 bases, leaving 2 bases not matched to a gene. Per the germline V gene, CDR1 is GTSNPN and CDR2 is SVGIG (reference sequence). The CDR3 spans 13 residues. In DNA, the CDR3 is TGTGCCTGGAGTCCAGGGGGAAATTCACCCCTCCACTTT. Translating gives CAWSPGGNSPLHF.

This chain links TRBV7-9 with TRBJ2-2; a possible D gene is TRBD1 (6 bases). This CDR3 is 16 amino acids long. Germline CDR1 is SEHNR and CDR2 is FQNEAQ (reference sequence). V dropped 8 bases and J dropped 2 bases, with 18 bases sitting between them. DNA of the CDR3: TGTGCCAGCCTCATTGGGGGCAGACTCAACACCGGGGAGCTGTTTTTT. This gives the protein CASLIGGRLNTGELFF.

The chain joins TRBV5-8 to TRBJ1-2; no firm D call. Looked up from germline, CDR1 is SGHTS and CDR2 is YDEGEE. This CDR3 has 13 amino acids. Trimming removed 0 bases from V and 3 bases from J, with 6 bases in between. DNA for the CDR3: TGTGCCAGCAGCTTGGAGCAGGACTATGGCTACACCTTC. Amino acid sequence: CASSLEQDYGYTF.

CDR3 region: CSVESGQGVCGYTF. CDR3 coding DNA: TGCAGCGTTGAGTCGGGACAGGGGGTTTGTGGCTACACCTTC. The chain employs TRBV29-1 and TRBJ1-2; 11 bases agree with TRBD1. Germline V gene sequence: CDR1 SQVTM, CDR2 ANQGSEA. J gave up 7 bases and V 3 bases, and 7 bases lay outside the gene matches. CDR3 length: 14 amino acids.

The V and J genes are TRBV4-1 and TRBJ1-5; 7 bases agree with TRBD1. V trimming: 1 base; J trimming: 9 bases; junction bases outside the gene matches: 3. This CDR3 region has 13 residues. Looked up from germline, CDR1 is MGHRA and CDR2 is YSYEKL. The CDR3 region has the DNA TGCGCCAGCAGCCAAGCCCCAGGGGGGCCCCAGCATTTT. It translates to CASSQAPGGPQHF.

The sample holds one count of this clone. The chain combines TRBV19 with TRBJ2-5, with TRBD1 matching 8 bases. Germline V gene data show CDR1 as LNHDA and CDR2 as SQIVND (reference sequence). The CDR3 has 18 residues. J was trimmed by 1 base and V by 5 bases; bases with no gene match: 15. CDR3 DNA sequence: TGTGCCAGTAGTCTAGTTTGGGGGAAGGACAGGGCCCAAGAGACCCAGTACTTC. It translates to CASSLVWGKDRAQETQYF. Full variable domain (rest looked up from reference TRBV19 and TRBJ2-5): DGGITQSPKYLFRKEGQNVTLSCEQNLNHDAMYWYRQDPGQGLRLIYYSQIVNDFQKGDIAEGYSVSREKKESFPLTVTSAQKNPTAFYLCASSLVWGKDRAQETQYFGPGTRLLVL.

This chain connects TRBV19 to TRBJ2-7, with 10 bases that match TRBD2. This CDR3 spans 15 amino acids. Germline loops: CDR1 LNHDA, CDR2 SQIVND (reference sequence). V was pared by 3 bases and J by 4 bases, with 6 bases of the junction left unmatched. The CDR3 DNA reads as TGTGCCAGTAGTATCGAAGCGGGGGGGCGTTACGAGCAGTACTTC. As protein: CASSIEAGGRYEQYF.

The chain couples TRBV4-2 to TRBJ2-7, with D maybe TRBD2 (6 bases). Germline assignment: CDR1 LGHNA and CDR2 YNFKEQ. The V and J ends lost 3 bases and 4 bases respectively, with 13 bases between them. The CDR3 loop spans 14 amino acids. The CDR3 sequence: CASSQTLGRYEQYF. DNA of the CDR3: TGTGCCAGCAGCCAGACCCTGGGGAGGTACGAGCAGTACTTC.

The J gene is TRBJ2-1, the V gene TRBV4-2; a possible D gene is TRBD2 (7 bases). Germline V gene sequence: CDR1 LGHNA, CDR2 YNFKEQ. CDR3 length: 18 residues. V was cut by 0 bases and J by 6 bases, with 21 bases left in between. The DNA of the CDR3 is TGTGCCAGCAGCCAAGATCTCACCGGGGGGCCTCGCCGCAATGAGCAGTTCTTC. Encoded protein: CASSQDLTGGPRRNEQFF.

Here the CDR3 reads CASRGQGTSYGYTF. The CDR3 nucleotides are TGTGCCAGCAGAGGACAGGGGACTAGTTATGGCTACACCTTC. The chain recombines TRBV11-2 with TRBJ1-2, with TRBD1 matching 9 bases. The junction had 7 bases not matched to a gene; V was cut back by 6 bases and J by 5 bases. The germline CDR1 and CDR2 sequences are SGHAT and FQNNGV. The CDR3 totals 14 residues.

This rearrangement joins TRBV7-9 to TRBJ1-2; 10 bases map to TRBD1. CDR1 and CDR2 from the germline V gene are SEHNR and FQNEAQ (reference sequence). V dropped 8 bases and J dropped 5; count of bases not matched to a gene: 8. CDR3 length: 14 amino acids. The DNA of the CDR3 is TGTGCCAGCGGACAGGGGGTTGGGGTTTATGGCTACACCTTC. Protein product: CASGQGVGVYGYTF.

The rearrangement links TRBV27 to TRBJ1-2; 9 bases are shared with TRBD1. The CDR3 spans 15 residues. The J segment lost 6 bases and the V segment lost 5 bases, leaving 10 bases of the junction unmatched. Germline CDR1 MNHEY, CDR2 SMNVEV (reference sequence). CDR3 residues: CASSLQPGQGNGYTF. In DNA, the CDR3 is TGTGCCAGCAGTCTCCAACCGGGACAGGGTAATGGCTACACCTTC.

This sequence joins TRBV7-7 and TRBJ2-5; weak D call: TRBD2 (5 bases). The V end lost 1 base, the J end lost 4 bases, and 7 bases lay between the germline ends. The CDR3 has 13 amino acids. Germline-derived CDR1 and CDR2 are SSHAT and FNYEAQ (reference sequence). The CDR3 sequence: CASSLEGAETQYF. In DNA, the CDR3 is TGTGCCAGCAGCTTAGAGGGAGCAGAGACCCAGTACTTC.

The chain is built from TRBV7-9 and TRBJ2-7; weak D call: TRBD2 (6 bases). This CDR3 has 15 amino acids. Between the trimmed V and J ends, which lost 0 bases and 5 bases, there was a span of 14 bases. CDR1 and CDR2 from the germline V gene are SEHNR and FQNEAQ (reference sequence). CDR3 in DNA: TGTGCCAGCAGCTTAGCACTCGCGGGGTCCGACGAGCAGTACTTC. Translating gives CASSLALAGSDEQYF.

The rearrangement joins TRBV10-1 to TRBJ2-3, with D perhaps TRBD1 (5 bases). V lost 2 bases and J 2 bases, leaving 8 bases between the germline ends. Germline V CDR1 and CDR2: WNHNN, SYGVQD (reference sequence). The CDR3 is made up of 14 amino acids. CDR3 sequence (DNA): TGCGCCAGCAGTGAGCAGGGAAACACAGATACGCAGTATTTT. This codes for CASSEQGNTDTQYF.

The chain is built from TRBV28 and TRBJ1-2, with no clear D. The CDR3 has 14 residues. V gave up 0 bases and J gave up 6 bases, with 11 bases separating them. Germline V gives CDR1 MDHEN, CDR2 SYDVKM. The CDR3 loop is CASSLWIQSDGYTF. In nucleotides, the CDR3 is TGTGCCAGCAGTTTATGGATACAGTCCGATGGCTACACCTTC.

The V gene is TRBV7-3, the J gene TRBJ2-1, with a tentative D call TRBD2 (6 bases). Trimming shortened V by 5 bases and J by 4 bases, and 15 bases separated the two germline ends. Germline lookup yields CDR1 SGHTA and CDR2 FQGTGA. This CDR3 is built from 15 residues. As DNA, the CDR3 is TGTGCCAGCAGCCTGAACGGGGGTAGTTACAATGAGCAGTTCTTC. Its translation is CASSLNGGSYNEQFF.

The V gene is TRBV18, the J gene TRBJ1-2; tentatively, D is TRBD1 (6 bases). The CDR3 covers 13 residues. The ends were cut back, 6 bases at V and 2 bases at J, with 10 bases in the middle. Looked up from germline, CDR1 is KGHSH and CDR2 is LQKENI. As DNA, the CDR3 is TGTGCCAGCTCGCCGGACAGAAACTATGGCTACACCTTC. Protein: CASSPDRNYGYTF.